The clone carrying this TCR beta chain was counted at least ten times. What it binds is unknown. This entry belongs to a study of metastatic and nonmetastatic thyroid tumors. About the study: Comparison of repertoires was carried out across blood and tumor or nodule tissue from malignant and benign thyroid patients. Regarding the study as a whole: TCR beta diversity was reportedly significantly higher in malignant thyroid tumors than benign nodules, in blood and tumor.

V lost 4 bases to trimming and J lost 1 base, with 18 bases between them. CDR3 length: 16 residues. Germline CDR1 reads SGHDT; CDR2 reads YYEEEE. Thyroid surgery was performed in patients who had received no treatment beforehand. Through MiXCR, TCRdb re-clonotyped the PCR reads. This sample yields around 30,000 clones, of which over 20% are seen a single time; less than 15% belongs to the top ten. The chain combines TRBV5-6 with TRBJ2-7, with D uncertain. This TCR derives from a female donor with papillary thyroid cancer or a benign thyroid nodule (not recorded which). Some clones in this sample may be carry-over from other donors' samples. Sample: blood. This chain's CDR3 is CASSGVGWQDSYEQYF. The CDR3 DNA reads TGTGCCAGCAGCGGCGTTGGCTGGCAAGATTCCTACGAGCAGTACTTC.